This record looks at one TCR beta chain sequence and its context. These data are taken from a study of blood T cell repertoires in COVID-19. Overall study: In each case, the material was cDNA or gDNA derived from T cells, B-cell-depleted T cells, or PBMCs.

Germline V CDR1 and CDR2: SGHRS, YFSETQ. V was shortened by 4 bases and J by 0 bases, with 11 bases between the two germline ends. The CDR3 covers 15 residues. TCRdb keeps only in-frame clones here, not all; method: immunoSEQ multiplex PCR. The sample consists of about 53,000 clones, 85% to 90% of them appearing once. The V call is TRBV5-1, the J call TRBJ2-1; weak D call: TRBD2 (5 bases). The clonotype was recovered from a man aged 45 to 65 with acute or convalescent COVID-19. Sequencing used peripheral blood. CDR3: CASSIGMSSYNEQFF. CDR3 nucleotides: TGCGCCAGCAGCATCGGGATGAGCTCCTACAATGAGCAGTTCTTC.